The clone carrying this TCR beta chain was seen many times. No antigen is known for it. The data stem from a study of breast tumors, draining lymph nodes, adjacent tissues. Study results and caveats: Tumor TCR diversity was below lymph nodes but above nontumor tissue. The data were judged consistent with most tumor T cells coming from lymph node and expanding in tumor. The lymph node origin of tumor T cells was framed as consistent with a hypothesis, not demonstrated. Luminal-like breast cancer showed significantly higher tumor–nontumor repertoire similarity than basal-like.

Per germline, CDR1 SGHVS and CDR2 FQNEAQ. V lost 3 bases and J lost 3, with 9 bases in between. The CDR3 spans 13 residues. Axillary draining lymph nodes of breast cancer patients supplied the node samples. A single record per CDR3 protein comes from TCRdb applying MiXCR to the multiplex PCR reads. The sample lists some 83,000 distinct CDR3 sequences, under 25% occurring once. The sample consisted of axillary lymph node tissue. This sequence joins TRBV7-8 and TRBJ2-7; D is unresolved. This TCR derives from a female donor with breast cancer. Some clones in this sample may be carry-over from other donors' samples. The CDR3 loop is CASSLSAIYEQYF. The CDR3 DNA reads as TGTGCCAGCAGCTTGTCAGCAATCTACGAGCAGTACTTC. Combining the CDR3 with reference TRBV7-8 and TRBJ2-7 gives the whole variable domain GAGVSQSPRYKVAKRGQDVALRCDPISGHVSLFWYQQALGQGPEFLTYFQNEAQLDKSGLPSDRFFAERPEGSVSTLKIQRTQQEDSAVYLCASSLSAIYEQYFGPGTRLTVT.